This T cell receptor beta chain was recorded in a study of T cells after yellow fever vaccination. Study-wide context: Low-cell-number fractions were prepared with SMART-Seq v4 Ultra Low Input. Study-wide points: After the booster, around 95% of CD4 and 88% of CD8 primary-response clones were re-detected. Although the secondary response was weaker, it peaked faster, at day 5 versus 15.

The CDR3 loop spans 15 amino acids. Per germline, CDR1 SGDLS and CDR2 YYNGEE. V shed 4 bases, J shed 3 bases, and the junction held 7 bases outside the gene matches. Concerning this clonotype: What it recognizes is unknown.

Each CDR3 protein is one row after TCRdb ran MiXCR on the 5' RACE reads. The data contain about 630,000 distinct CDR3 sequences, 10% to 15% of them singletons. This TCR was recovered from a man between 25 and 39 years old who received the YFV17D yellow fever vaccine. The material sequenced was PBMCs, taken on the day of the yellow fever booster vaccination. V usage is TRBV9 and J usage is TRBJ2-1; 7 bases align to TRBD1. The CDR3 loop reads CASSPTGTDYNEQFF. CDR3 sequence (DNA): TGTGCCAGCAGCCCCACCGGGACAGACTACAATGAGCAGTTCTTC.